This T cell receptor beta chain was obtained from a study of beta chain features in type 1 diabetes. Study findings and constraints: Diminished insertions and augmented deletions at VDJ junctions characterized type 1 diabetes patients. Among patients with Type 1 diabetes, TCRB CDR3s were moderately but significantly shorter in every one of the four CD4+ subsets.

In its sample, this clone was seen a few times. Its antigen is unknown. TCRB transcripts that were expressed got sequenced, as all of the isolated RNA had been reverse transcribed. The assay was immunoSEQ multiplex PCR, and TCRdb's table has in-frame clones only and misses some. The sample has about 700,000 clones; about an eighth are singletons. CDR1 KGHSH and CDR2 LQKENI come from the germline V gene. CDR3 length equals 11 residues. V shed 0 bases and J shed 10 bases, with 6 bases lying between them. The chain combines TRBV18 with TRBJ2-5; D gene uncertain. Sequenced input: naive CD4+ T cells from blood. The TCR sequence derives from a man aged 18 to 29 with type 1 diabetes. This CDR3 reads CASSPPGDQYF. The CDR3 region has the DNA TGTGCCAGCTCACCACCGGGTGACCAGTACTTC.